This T cell receptor (beta chain) was documented in a study of early T cells in non-severe SARS-CoV-2 infection. TCRdb re-analysed the 5' RACE reads in MiXCR, keeping a single row per CDR3 protein. The sample lists more than 65,000 distinct CDR3 sequences; roughly an eighth were seen once. This clonotype appeared many times. Sample: whole blood. The receptor comes from an adult who was a healthcare worker with PCR-confirmed SARS-CoV-2 infection or an uninfected control (not recorded which).

Written as DNA, the CDR3 is TGCAGCGTTGACGGCGGAGGGGACACAGATACGCAGTATTTT. Protein product: CSVDGGGDTDTQYF. The chain combines TRBV29-1 with TRBJ2-3; D is possibly TRBD2 (6 bases). Looked up from germline, CDR1 is SQVTM and CDR2 is ANQGSEA. Between the trimmed V and J ends, which lost 3 bases and 2 bases, there was a span of 12 bases. CDR3 length: 14 residues.